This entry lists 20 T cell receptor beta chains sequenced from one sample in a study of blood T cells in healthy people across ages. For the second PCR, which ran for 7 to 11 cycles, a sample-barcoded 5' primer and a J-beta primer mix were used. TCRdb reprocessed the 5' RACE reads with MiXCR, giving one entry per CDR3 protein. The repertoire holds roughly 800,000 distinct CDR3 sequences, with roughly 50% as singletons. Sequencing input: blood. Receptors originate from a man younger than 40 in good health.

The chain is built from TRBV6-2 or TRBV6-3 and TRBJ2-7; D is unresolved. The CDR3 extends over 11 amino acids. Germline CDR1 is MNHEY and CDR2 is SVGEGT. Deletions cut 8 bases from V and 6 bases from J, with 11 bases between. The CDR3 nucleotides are TGTGCCAGCTGGTTGAGAGGCGAGCAGTACTTC. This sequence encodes CASWLRGEQYF.

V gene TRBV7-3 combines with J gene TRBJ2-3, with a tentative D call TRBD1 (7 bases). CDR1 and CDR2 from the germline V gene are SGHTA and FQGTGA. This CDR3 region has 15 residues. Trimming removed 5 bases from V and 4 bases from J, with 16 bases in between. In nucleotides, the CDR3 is TGTGCCAGCAGCAGAAGCGGAGGGGGCCCAGATACGCAGTATTTT. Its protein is CASSRSGGGPDTQYF.

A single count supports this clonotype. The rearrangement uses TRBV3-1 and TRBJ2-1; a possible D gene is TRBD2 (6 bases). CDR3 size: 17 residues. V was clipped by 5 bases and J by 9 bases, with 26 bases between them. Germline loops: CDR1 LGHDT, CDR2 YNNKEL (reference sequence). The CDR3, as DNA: TGTGCCAGCAGCAAGGGGATCGGGGGACTGGTGAAGATTGAGCAGTTCTTC. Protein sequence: CASSKGIGGLVKIEQFF.

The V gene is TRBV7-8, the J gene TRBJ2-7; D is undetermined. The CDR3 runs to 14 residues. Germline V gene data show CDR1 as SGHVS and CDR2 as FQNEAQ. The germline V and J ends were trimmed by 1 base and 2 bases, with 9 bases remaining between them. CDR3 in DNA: TGTGCCAGCAGCTTAGTAGGCAGAGCCTACGAGCAGTACTTC. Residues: CASSLVGRAYEQYF.

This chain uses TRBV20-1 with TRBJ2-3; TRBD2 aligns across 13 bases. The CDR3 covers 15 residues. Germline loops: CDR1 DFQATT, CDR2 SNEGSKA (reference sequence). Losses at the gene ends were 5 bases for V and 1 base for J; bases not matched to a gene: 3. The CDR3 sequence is CSAYGLAGGTDTQYF. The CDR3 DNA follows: TGCAGTGCTTATGGACTAGCGGGAGGCACAGATACGCAGTATTTT.

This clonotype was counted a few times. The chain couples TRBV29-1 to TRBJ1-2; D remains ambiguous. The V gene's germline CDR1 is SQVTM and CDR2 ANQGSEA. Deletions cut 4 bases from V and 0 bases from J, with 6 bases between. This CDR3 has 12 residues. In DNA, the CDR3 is TGCAGCGTTGGAGACTCTAACTATGGCTACACCTTC. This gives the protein CSVGDSNYGYTF.

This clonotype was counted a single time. The CDR3 nucleotides read TGTGCCAGCTCTGACCGGGACAAAGATGAAAAACTGTTTTTT. This gives the protein CASSDRDKDEKLFF. This chain uses TRBV6-2 or TRBV6-3 with TRBJ1-4; TRBD1 is a possible D gene (6 bases). In germline, CDR1 is MNHEY, CDR2 SVGEGT. This CDR3 contains 14 residues. V was cut by 8 bases and J by 6 bases, with 16 bases left in between.

CDR3 nucleotides: TGCAGTGCTAGAGAAGGGGGGATCGGCTACGAGCAGTACTTC. Translation: CSAREGGIGYEQYF. The chain has TRBV20-1 and TRBJ2-7; D is tentatively TRBD1 or TRBD2 (6 bases each). The CDR3 runs to 14 residues. Germline-derived CDR1 and CDR2 are DFQATT and SNEGSKA (reference sequence). Deletions cut 0 bases from V and 3 bases from J, with 12 bases between.

This CDR3 is CSAESLGETQFF. CDR3 nucleotides: TGCAGTGCTGAGTCCCTGGGTGAGACCCAGTTCTTC. The rearrangement joins TRBV20-1 to TRBJ2-1; D is undetermined. Germline CDR1 and CDR2: DFQATT and SNEGSKA (reference sequence). This CDR3 region has 12 residues. V lost 5 bases and J lost 13, with 18 bases in between.

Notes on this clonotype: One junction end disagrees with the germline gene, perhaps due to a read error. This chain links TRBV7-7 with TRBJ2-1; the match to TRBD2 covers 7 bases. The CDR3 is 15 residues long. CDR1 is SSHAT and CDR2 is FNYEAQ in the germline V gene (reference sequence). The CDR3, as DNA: TGTGCTAGCAGCTTAGTAACGGGAGGTTTTAATGAGCAGTTCTTC. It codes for CASSLVTGGFNEQFF.

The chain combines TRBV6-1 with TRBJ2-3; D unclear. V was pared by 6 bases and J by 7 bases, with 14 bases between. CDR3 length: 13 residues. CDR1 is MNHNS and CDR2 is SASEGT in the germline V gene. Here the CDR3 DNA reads TGTGCCAGCAGCGATTTTATCCTGAATACGCAGTATTTT. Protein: CASSDFILNTQYF.

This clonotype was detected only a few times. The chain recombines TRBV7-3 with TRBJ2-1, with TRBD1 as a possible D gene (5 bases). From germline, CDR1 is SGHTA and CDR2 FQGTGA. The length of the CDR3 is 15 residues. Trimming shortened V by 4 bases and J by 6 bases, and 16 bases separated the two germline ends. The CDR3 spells CASSSPQGNRNEQFF. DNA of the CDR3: TGTGCCAGCAGCTCCCCCCAGGGAAATCGCAATGAGCAGTTCTTC.

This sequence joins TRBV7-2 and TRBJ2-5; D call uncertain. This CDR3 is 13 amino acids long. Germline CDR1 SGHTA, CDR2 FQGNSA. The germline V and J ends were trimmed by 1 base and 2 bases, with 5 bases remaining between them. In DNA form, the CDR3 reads TGTGCCAGCAGCTTAGTGGTGCAAGAGACCCAGTACTTC. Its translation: CASSLVVQETQYF.

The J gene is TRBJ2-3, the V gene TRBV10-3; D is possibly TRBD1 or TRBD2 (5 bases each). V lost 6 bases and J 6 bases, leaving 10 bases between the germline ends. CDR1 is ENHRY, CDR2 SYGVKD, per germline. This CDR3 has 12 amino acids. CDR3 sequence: CAIRGTDDTQYF. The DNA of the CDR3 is TGTGCCATCAGGGGGACCGACGATACGCAGTATTTT.

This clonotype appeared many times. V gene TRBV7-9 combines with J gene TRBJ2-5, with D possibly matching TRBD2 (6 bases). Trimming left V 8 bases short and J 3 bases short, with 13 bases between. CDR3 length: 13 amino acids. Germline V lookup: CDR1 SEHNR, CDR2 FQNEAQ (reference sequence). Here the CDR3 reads CASSRWGEETQYF. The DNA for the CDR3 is TGTGCCAGCTCCCGGTGGGGGGAAGAGACCCAGTACTTC.

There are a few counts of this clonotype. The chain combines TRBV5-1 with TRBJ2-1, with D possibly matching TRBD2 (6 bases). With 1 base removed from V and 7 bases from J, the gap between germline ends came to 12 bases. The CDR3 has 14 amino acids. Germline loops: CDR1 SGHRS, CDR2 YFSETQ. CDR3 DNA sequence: TGCGCCAGCAGCTTGCTACTAGCTGGAAATGAGCAGTTCTTC. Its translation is CASSLLLAGNEQFF.

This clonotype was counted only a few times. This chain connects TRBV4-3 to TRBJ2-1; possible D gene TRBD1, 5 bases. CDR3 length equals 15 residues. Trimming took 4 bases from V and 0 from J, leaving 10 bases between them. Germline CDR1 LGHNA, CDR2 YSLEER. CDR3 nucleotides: TGCGCCAGCAGCCCTATGACAGACTCCTACAATGAGCAGTTCTTC. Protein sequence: CASSPMTDSYNEQFF.

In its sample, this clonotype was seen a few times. The CDR3 DNA sequence: TGCAGTGCTACAGAGGAACTAGCAAATGGCTACACCTTC. Encoded protein: CSATEELANGYTF. The gene calls are TRBV20-1 and TRBJ1-2; D not resolved. Looked up from germline, CDR1 is DFQATT and CDR2 is SNEGSKA (reference sequence). The V end lost 4 bases, the J end lost 6 bases, and 15 bases lay between the germline ends. The CDR3 loop spans 13 amino acids.

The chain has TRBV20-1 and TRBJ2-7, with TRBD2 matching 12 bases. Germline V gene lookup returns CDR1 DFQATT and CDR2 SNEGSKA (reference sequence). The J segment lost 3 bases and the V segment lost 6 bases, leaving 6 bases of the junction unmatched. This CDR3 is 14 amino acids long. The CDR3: CSAAALAGGYEQYF. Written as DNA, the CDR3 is TGCAGTGCAGCCGCACTAGCGGGAGGCTACGAGCAGTACTTC.

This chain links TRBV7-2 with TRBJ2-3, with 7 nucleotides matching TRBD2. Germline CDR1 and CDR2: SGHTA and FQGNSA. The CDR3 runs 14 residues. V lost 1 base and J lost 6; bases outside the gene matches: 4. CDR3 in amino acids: CASSLVGLGDTQYF. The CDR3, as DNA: TGTGCCAGCAGCTTAGTCGGACTAGGCGATACGCAGTATTTT.